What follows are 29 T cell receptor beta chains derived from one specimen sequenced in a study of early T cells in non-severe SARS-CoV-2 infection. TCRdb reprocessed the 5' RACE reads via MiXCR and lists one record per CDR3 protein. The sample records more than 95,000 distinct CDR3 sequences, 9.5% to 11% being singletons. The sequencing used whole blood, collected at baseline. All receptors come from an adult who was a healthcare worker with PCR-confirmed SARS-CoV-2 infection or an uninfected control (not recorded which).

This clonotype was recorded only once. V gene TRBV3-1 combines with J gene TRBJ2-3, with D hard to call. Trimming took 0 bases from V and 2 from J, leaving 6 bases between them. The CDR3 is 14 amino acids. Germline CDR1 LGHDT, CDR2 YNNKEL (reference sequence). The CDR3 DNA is TGTGCCAGCAGCCAAGACCCGGCCACAGATACGCAGTATTTT. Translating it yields CASSQDPATDTQYF.

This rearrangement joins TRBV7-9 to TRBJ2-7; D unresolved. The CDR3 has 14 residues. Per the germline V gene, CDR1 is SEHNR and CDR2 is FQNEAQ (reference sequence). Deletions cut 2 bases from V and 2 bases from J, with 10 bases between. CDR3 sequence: CASSLSVEAYEQYF. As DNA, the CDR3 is TGTGCCAGCAGCTTATCCGTAGAGGCCTACGAGCAGTACTTC. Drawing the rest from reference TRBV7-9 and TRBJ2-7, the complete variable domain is DTGVSQNPRHKITKRGQNVTFRCDPISEHNRLYWYRQTLGQGPEFLTYFQNEAQLEKSRLLSDRFSAERPKGSFSTLEIQRTEQGDSAMYLCASSLSVEAYEQYFGPGTRLTVT.

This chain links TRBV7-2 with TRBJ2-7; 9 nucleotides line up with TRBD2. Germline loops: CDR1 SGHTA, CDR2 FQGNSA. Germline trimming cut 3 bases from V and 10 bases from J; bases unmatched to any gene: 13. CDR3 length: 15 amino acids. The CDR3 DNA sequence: TGTGCCAGCAGCTTGGTCACTAGCGGGTATCGCGGCCAGTACTTC. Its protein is CASSLVTSGYRGQYF.

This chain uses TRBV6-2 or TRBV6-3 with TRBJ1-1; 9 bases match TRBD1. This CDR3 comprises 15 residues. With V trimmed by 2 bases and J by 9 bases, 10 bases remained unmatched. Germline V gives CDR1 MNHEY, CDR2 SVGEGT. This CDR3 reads CASSYPEDRGEKAFF. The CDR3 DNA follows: TGTGCCAGCAGTTACCCTGAGGACAGGGGAGAAAAAGCTTTCTTT.

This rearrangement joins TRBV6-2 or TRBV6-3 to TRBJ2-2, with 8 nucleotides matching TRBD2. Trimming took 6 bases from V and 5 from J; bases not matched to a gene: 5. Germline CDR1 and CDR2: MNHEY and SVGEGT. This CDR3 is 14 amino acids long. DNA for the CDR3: TGTGCCAGCAGATCGGGAGGGAGGACCGGGGAGCTGTTTTTT. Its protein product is CASRSGGRTGELFF.

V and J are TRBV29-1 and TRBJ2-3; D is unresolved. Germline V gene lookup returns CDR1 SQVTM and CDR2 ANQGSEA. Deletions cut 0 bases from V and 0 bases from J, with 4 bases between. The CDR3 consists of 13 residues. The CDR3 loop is CSVEEASTDTQYF. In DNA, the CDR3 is TGCAGCGTTGAAGAGGCTAGCACAGATACGCAGTATTTT.

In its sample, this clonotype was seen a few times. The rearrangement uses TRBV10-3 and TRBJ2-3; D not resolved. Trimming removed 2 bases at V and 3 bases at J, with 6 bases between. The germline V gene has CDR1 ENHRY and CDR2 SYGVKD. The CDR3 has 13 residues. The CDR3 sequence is CAISESVTDTQYF. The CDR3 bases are TGTGCCATCAGTGAGAGTGTTACAGATACGCAGTATTTT.

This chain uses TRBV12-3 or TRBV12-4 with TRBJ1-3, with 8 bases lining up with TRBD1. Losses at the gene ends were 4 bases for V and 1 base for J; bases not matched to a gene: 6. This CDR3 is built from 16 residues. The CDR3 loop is CASSSLQGASGNTIYF. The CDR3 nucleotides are TGTGCCAGCAGTTCCCTCCAGGGGGCTTCTGGAAACACCATATATTTT.

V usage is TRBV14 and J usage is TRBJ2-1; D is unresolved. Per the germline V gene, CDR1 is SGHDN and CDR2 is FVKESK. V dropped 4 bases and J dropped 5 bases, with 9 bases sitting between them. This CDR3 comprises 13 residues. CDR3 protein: CASSPQVHNEQFF. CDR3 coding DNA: TGTGCCAGCAGCCCCCAAGTACACAATGAGCAGTTCTTC.

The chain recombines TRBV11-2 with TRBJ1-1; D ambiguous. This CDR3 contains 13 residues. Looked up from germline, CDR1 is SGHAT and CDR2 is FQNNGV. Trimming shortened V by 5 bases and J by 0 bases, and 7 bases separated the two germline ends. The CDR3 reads CASSGELNTEAFF. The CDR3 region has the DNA TGTGCCAGCAGCGGAGAGTTGAACACTGAAGCTTTCTTT.

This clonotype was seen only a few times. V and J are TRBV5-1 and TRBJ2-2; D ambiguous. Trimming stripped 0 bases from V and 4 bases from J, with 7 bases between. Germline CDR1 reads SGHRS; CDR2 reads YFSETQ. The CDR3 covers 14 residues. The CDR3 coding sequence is TGCGCCAGCAGCTTGGAGGCCCTCACCGGGGAGCTGTTTTTT. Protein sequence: CASSLEALTGELFF.

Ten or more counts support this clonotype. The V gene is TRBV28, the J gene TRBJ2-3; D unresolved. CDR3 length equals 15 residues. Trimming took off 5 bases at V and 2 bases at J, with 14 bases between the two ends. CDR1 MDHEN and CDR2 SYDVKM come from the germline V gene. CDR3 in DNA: TGTGCCAGCAGTAGGCCGGGCCAGGTCACAGATACGCAGTATTTT. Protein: CASSRPGQVTDTQYF.

CDR3 nucleotides: TGTGCCAGCAGTTACTCGTTAATTTCTGGGGCCAACGTCCTGACTTTC. Protein product: CASSYSLISGANVLTF. This chain joins TRBV6-2 or TRBV6-3 and TRBJ2-6, with D unclear. The CDR3 length is 16 residues. Germline assignment: CDR1 MNHEY and CDR2 SVGEGT. Trimming cost V 0 bases and J 1 base, with 7 bases left between them.

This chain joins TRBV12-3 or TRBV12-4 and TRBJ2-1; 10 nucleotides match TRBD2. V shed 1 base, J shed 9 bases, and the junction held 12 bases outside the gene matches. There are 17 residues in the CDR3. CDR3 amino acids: CASSLEKASGRAFEQFF. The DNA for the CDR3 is TGTGCCAGCAGTTTAGAGAAGGCCAGCGGGAGGGCCTTTGAGCAGTTCTTC.

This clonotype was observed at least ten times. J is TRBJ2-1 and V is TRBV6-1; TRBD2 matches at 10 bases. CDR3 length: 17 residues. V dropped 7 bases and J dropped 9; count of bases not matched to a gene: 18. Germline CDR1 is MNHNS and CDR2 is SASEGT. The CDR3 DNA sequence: TGTGCCAGCACCCCGGGGAGCGGGGGGGCTCAGTTCCGTGAGCAGTTCTTC. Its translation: CASTPGSGGAQFREQFF.

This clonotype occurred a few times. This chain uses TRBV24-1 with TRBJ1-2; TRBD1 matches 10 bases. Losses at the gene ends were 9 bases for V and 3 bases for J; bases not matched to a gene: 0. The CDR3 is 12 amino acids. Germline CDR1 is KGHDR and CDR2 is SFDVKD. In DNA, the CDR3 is TGTGCCACCGGACAGGGGGACTATGGCTACACCTTC. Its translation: CATGQGDYGYTF.

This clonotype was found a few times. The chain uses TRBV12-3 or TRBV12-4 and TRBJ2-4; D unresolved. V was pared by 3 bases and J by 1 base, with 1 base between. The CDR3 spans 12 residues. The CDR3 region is CASSFAKNIQYF. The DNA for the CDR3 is TGTGCCAGCAGTTTTGCCAAAAACATTCAGTACTTC.

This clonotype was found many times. The CDR3 here is CASSYGPDTQYF. CDR3 DNA: TGTGCCAGCAGTTACGGTCCAGATACGCAGTATTTT. The chain employs TRBV6-5 and TRBJ2-3, with unresolved D. Germline V gene sequence: CDR1 MNHEY, CDR2 SVGAGI. Trimming stripped 2 bases from V and 4 bases from J, with 4 bases between. This CDR3 spans 12 amino acids.

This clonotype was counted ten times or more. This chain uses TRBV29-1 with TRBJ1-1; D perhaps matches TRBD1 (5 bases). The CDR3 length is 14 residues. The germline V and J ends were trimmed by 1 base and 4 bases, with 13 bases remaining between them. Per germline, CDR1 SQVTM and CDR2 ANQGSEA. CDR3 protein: CSVEVSTVGTEAFF. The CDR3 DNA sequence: TGCAGCGTTGAAGTGTCGACAGTTGGCACTGAAGCTTTCTTT.

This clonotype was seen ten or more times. This CDR3 reads CASSQAEGGNTIYF. CDR3 coding DNA: TGTGCCAGCAGCCAGGCGGAGGGTGGAAACACCATATATTTT. J is TRBJ1-3 and V is TRBV3-1; D unclear. The V gene lost 3 bases and the J gene lost 3 bases, with 9 bases spanning the gap. CDR1 is LGHDT and CDR2 is YNNKEL in the germline V gene (reference sequence). This CDR3 contains 14 residues.

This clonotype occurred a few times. The CDR3 DNA follows: TGTGCCATCAGGACATACGACAGTACCCCAGGGGGGGCTTCCTCCTACAATGAGCAGTTCTTC. Translation gives CAIRTYDSTPGGASSYNEQFF. The J gene is TRBJ2-1, the V gene TRBV10-3; D may be TRBD1 or TRBD2 (7 bases each). This CDR3 comprises 21 residues. V gave up 6 bases and J gave up 0 bases, with 30 bases separating them. The germline V gene has CDR1 ENHRY and CDR2 SYGVKD.

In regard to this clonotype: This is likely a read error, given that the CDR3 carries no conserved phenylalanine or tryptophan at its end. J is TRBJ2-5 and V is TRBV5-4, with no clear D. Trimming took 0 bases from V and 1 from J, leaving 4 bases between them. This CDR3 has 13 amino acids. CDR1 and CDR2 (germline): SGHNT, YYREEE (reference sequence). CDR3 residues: CASSLVGQETQYL. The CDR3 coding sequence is TGTGCCAGCAGCTTGGTAGGCCAAGAGACCCAGTACCTC.

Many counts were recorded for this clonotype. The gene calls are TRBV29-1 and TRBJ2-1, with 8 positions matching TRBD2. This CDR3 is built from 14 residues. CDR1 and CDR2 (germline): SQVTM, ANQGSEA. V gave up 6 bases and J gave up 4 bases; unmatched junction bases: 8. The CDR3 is CSVARSSGYNEQFF. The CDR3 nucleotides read TGCAGCGTGGCGAGGTCTAGCGGGTACAATGAGCAGTTCTTC.

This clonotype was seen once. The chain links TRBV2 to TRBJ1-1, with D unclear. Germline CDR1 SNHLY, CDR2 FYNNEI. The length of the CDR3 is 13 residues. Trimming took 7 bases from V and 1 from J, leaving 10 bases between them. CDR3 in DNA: TGTGCCAGCATGGGGATGCGGAACACTGAAGCTTTCTTT. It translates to CASMGMRNTEAFF.

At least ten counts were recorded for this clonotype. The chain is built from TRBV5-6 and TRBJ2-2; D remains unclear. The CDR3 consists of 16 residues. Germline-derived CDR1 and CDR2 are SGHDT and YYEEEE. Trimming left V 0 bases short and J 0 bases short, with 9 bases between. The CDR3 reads CASSLDGFANTGELFF. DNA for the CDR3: TGTGCCAGCAGCTTGGACGGATTCGCGAACACCGGGGAGCTGTTTTTT. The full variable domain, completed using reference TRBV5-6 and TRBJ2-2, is DAGVTQSPTHLIKTRGQQVTLRCSPKSGHDTVSWYQQALGQGPQFIFQYYEEEERQRGNFPDRFSGHQFPNYSSELNVNALLLGDSALYLCASSLDGFANTGELFFGEGSRLTVL.

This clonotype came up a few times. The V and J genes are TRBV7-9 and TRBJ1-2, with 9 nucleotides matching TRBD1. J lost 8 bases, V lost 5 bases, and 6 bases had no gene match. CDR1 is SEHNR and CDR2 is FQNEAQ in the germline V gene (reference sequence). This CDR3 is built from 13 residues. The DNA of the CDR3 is TGTGCCAGCAGCAAGACAGGGGGAAAAGGCTACACCTTC. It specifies CASSKTGGKGYTF.

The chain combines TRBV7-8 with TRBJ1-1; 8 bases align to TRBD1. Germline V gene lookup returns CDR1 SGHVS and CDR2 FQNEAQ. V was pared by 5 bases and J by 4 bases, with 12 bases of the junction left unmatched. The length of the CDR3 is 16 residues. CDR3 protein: CASSQLAGQGSTEAFF. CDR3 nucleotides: TGTGCCAGCAGCCAACTAGCAGGACAGGGTTCCACTGAAGCTTTCTTT.

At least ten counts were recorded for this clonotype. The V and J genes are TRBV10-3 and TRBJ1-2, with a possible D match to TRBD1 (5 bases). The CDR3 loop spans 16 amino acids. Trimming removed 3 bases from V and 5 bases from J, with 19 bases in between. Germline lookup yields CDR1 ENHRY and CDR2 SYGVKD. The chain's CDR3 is CAISDRPAGGSYGYTF. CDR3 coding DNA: TGTGCCATCAGTGATCGCCCCGCCGGGGGATCATATGGCTACACCTTC.

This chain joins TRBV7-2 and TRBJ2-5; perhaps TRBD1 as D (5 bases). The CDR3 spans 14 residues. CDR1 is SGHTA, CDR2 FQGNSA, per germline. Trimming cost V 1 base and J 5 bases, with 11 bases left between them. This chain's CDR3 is CASSLVGALETQYF. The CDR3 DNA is TGTGCCAGCAGCTTAGTTGGGGCTTTGGAGACCCAGTACTTC.